This T cell receptor beta chain derives from a study of sequential checkpoint blockade in melanoma. Study background: Arm A got nivolumab then ipilimumab; arm B the reverse, 1:1. Maintenance nivolumab came after either treatment sequence.

The CDR3 has 14 residues. The V gene lost 4 bases and the J gene lost 7 bases, with 16 bases spanning the gap. Germline CDR1 and CDR2: MNHNY and SVGAGI (reference sequence). As to treatment: randomized to nivolumab then ipilimumab (arm A) or the reverse (arm B). From thawed PBMCs, live CD3+CD8+ cells negative for CD19 and CD56 were sorted. TCRdb's copy holds only in-frame clones and misses some; the assay was immunoSEQ multiplex PCR. This table holds around 13,000 clones, 70% to 85% found once. This clone was seen only a few times. This clonotype was sampled from a human donor with melanoma. The rearrangement joins TRBV6-6 to TRBJ1-1; D not certain. Specimen: CD8+ T cells sorted from blood (inferred from file names), collected from a patient given nivolumab and ipilimumab in sequence. The CDR3 spells CASSLAHWQSEAFF. The CDR3 DNA is TGTGCCAGCAGTTTAGCGCATTGGCAGAGTGAAGCTTTCTTT.